A selection of T cell receptor beta chains follows, all from one sample in a study of cytomegalovirus exposure and HLA in healthy donors. Generated by immunoSEQ multiplex PCR, the TCRdb table keeps only in-frame clones and is missing some. In the table there are fewer than 200,000 clones, just over 70% of which are singletons. The sample was PBMCs. The source of these receptors is a human donor in good health. CDR3s include the opening cysteine and the closing phenylalanine or tryptophan. Each record gives: J gene, V gene, clone size, D gene, CDR3 protein, CDR3 DNA. D genes are given only for firm matches. Size values are once, few and many counts, or a class for expanded clones, and some rows have none.

J: TRBJ1-5; V: TRBV4-1; size: .; D: .; CDR3: CASSQVRVNQPQHF; DNA: TGCGCCAGCAGCCAAGTCAGGGTCAATCAGCCCCAGCATTTT
J: TRBJ1-4; V: TRBV7-9; size: few; D: TRBD1; CDR3: CASSPPGGNGEKLFF; DNA: TGTGCCAGCAGCCCCCCAGGGGGGAATGGGGAAAAACTGTTTTTT
J: TRBJ2-6; V: TRBV25-1; size: .; D: TRBD1; CDR3: CASSEQDRAGANVLTF; DNA: TGTGCCAGCAGTGAGCAGGACAGGGCTGGGGCCAACGTCCTGACTTTC
J: TRBJ2-5; V: TRBV29-1; size: .; D: TRBD2; CDR3: CSVEAGGWVIETQYF; DNA: TGCAGCGTTGAGGCCGGGGGGTGGGTAATCGAGACCCAGTACTTC
J: TRBJ1-4; V: TRBV2; size: once; D: .; CDR3: CASSEALGGLNEKLFF; DNA: TGTGCCAGCAGTGAAGCGCTCGGGGGTCTTAATGAAAAACTGTTTTTT
J: TRBJ2-5; V: TRBV11-2; size: .; D: TRBD1; CDR3: CASSPGTGEETQYF; DNA: TGTGCCAGCAGCCCAGGGACAGGGGAAGAGACCCAGTACTTC
J: TRBJ2-3; V: TRBV9; size: .; D: .; CDR3: CASSLQATSTDTQYF; DNA: TGTGCCAGCAGCTTACAGGCGACTAGCACAGATACGCAGTATTTT
J: TRBJ2-7; V: TRBV18; size: .; D: .; CDR3: CASSPTAGGSYEQYF; DNA: TGTGCCAGCTCACCGACGGCCGGAGGCTCCTACGAGCAGTACTTC
J: TRBJ1-1; V: TRBV5-8; size: few; D: .; CDR3: CASSLAGWSGKAFF; DNA: TGTGCCAGCAGCTTGGCCGGGTGGAGCGGGAAAGCTTTCTTT
J: TRBJ2-2; V: TRBV9; size: many; D: TRBD1; CDR3: CASSYEQGYTGELFF; DNA: TGTGCCAGCAGCTACGAACAGGGGTACACCGGGGAGCTGTTTTTT
J: TRBJ2-6; V: TRBV7-3; size: .; D: .; CDR3: CASSRDSGANVLTF; DNA: TGTGCCAGCAGCCGGGACTCTGGGGCCAACGTCCTGACTTTC
J: TRBJ1-5; V: TRBV29-1; size: .; D: .; CDR3: CSVREGSQPQHF; DNA: TGCAGCGTTCGGGAGGGTAGTCAGCCCCAGCATTTT
J: TRBJ2-3; V: TRBV4-1; size: .; D: .; CDR3: CASSQDPRSTDTQYF; DNA: TGCGCCAGCAGCCAAGATCCGCGGAGCACAGATACGCAGTATTTT
J: TRBJ1-6; V: TRBV4-1; size: .; D: .; CDR3: CASSQISLDSPLHF; DNA: TGCGCCAGCAGCCAAATTTCCCTCGATTCACCCCTCCACTTT
J: TRBJ2-7; V: TRBV5-6; size: few; D: TRBD1; CDR3: CASSPGTGSVLYEQYF; DNA: TGTGCCAGCAGCCCCGGGACAGGGTCGGTGCTCTACGAGCAGTACTTC
J: TRBJ1-1; V: TRBV7-2; size: few; D: TRBD1; CDR3: CASSITGAPFEAFF; DNA: TGTGCCAGCAGCATCACAGGGGCCCCTTTTGAAGCTTTCTTT